Listed here is a single T cell receptor (beta chain). Its antigen is as yet unknown. CDR3 length equals 15 residues. CDR1 is SEHNR and CDR2 is FQNEAQ in the germline V gene (reference sequence). V trimming: 1 base; J trimming: 3 bases; junction bases outside the gene matches: 2. The data stem from a study of OX40 agonist ivuxolimab in advanced cancers. For the study at large: Every 2 weeks, patients received ivuxolimab intravenously, dosed at 0.01 to 10 mg/kg. The study, taken as a whole, reports: Doses of 0.1 to 3.0 mg/kg were accompanied by clonal expansion of CD4+ and CD8+ blood T cells by week 6.

Generated by immunoSEQ multiplex PCR, the TCRdb table keeps only in-frame clones and is missing some. The sample has tens of thousands of clones; 91% are singletons. The chain combines TRBV7-9 with TRBJ2-3, with 9 bases that match TRBD2. The receptor was isolated from an adult with an advanced solid tumor such as melanoma, head and neck, liver or kidney cancer. The sequencing used CD4+ or CD8+ T cells sorted from blood, collected in a trial of the OX40 agonist ivuxolimab. DNA for the CDR3: TGTGCCAGCAGCTTAGGGCGGGAGGGAACAGATACGCAGTATTTT. The encoded protein is CASSLGREGTDTQYF.